Sequencing of this T cell receptor (beta chain) was carried out in a study of shared clonotypes between healthy human individuals. In the study's own analysis: ImmunoSEQ gave junction-only sequences without quality scores, so filtering differed. Measured with immunoSEQ multiplex PCR; TCRdb has only the in-frame clones, and not every one. V, J and clone size are taken as reported in that table, and D and trimming were inferred from the DNA itself. The data contain 850,000 to 1,200,000 clones, around 74% of them singletons. Findings and limits, study-wide: Generally, naive subsets (rather than memory subsets) showed larger estimated richness.

This clone was observed a handful of times. Antigen: not known. The source is a man between 18 and 35 years old in good health. Material: memory CD4+ T cells sorted from blood. Sample subset: CD45RA-negative fraction.

In DNA form, the CDR3 reads TGTGCCAGCAGCCCCCCCAGGGGGGGGTATGGCTACACCTTC. Translating gives CASSPPRGGYGYTF. The chain uses TRBV7-9 and TRBJ1-2, with 7 bases identical to TRBD1. This CDR3 comprises 14 residues. The germline V gene has CDR1 SEHNR and CDR2 FQNEAQ (reference sequence). J was trimmed by 5 bases and V by 5 bases; bases with no gene match: 8.